These T cell receptor beta chains were read from a single sample in a study of T cell responses to AZD1222 COVID-19 vaccine. Libraries were prepared by immunoSEQ multiplex PCR; TCRdb keeps only in-frame clonotypes and omits some of them. The table records about 180,000 clones, about 88% of them present only once. This material consisted of peripheral blood, taken on day 0 of AZD1222 vaccination. These receptors came from an adult in good health. Each CDR3 is given with its conserved first and last residue. D genes are given only for firm matches. Some rows have no size entry. The others give once, few or many, or a class for an expanded clone.

clone_size: NA; j_call: TRBJ2-5; v_call: TRBV3-1/TRBV3-2; d_call: NA; cdr3_nt: TGTGCCAGCAGCCAAGTCAAAGTGCTTATTTCCCAAGAGACCCAGTACTTC; cdr3_aa: CASSQVKVLISQETQYF
clone_size: NA; j_call: TRBJ1-6; v_call: TRBV25-1; d_call: NA; cdr3_nt: TGTGCCAGCAGTGAAGGTGGGAGCGCCTATAATTCACCCCTCCACTTT; cdr3_aa: CASSEGGSAYNSPLHF
clone_size: NA; j_call: TRBJ2-1; v_call: TRBV24-1; d_call: TRBD2; cdr3_nt: TGTGCCACCAGTGATCCCGGACTAGCGGGGTACAATGAGCAGTTCTTC; cdr3_aa: CATSDPGLAGYNEQFF
clone_size: few; j_call: TRBJ1-4; v_call: TRBV5-1; d_call: TRBD1; cdr3_nt: TGCGCCAGCAGCTTGGGGACAGGGAGACTCAATGAAAAACTGTTTTTT; cdr3_aa: CASSLGTGRLNEKLFF
clone_size: NA; j_call: TRBJ2-1; v_call: TRBV5-5; d_call: NA; cdr3_nt: TGTGCCAGCAGCTTGGAACCGGGAACTTACAATGAGCAGTTCTTC; cdr3_aa: CASSLEPGTYNEQFF
clone_size: NA; j_call: TRBJ2-7; v_call: TRBV9; d_call: NA; cdr3_nt: TGTGCCAGCAGCCTAAGTGGGGACCCCTACGAGCAGTACTTC; cdr3_aa: CASSLSGDPYEQYF
clone_size: NA; j_call: TRBJ1-1; v_call: TRBV2; d_call: NA; cdr3_nt: TGTGCCAGCAGTGAATTGGCCTACAACACTGAAGCTTTCTTT; cdr3_aa: CASSELAYNTEAFF
clone_size: NA; j_call: TRBJ1-2; v_call: TRBV24-1; d_call: NA; cdr3_nt: TGTGCCACCAGTAGGCAGGGGACCTATGGCTACACCTTC; cdr3_aa: CATSRQGTYGYTF
clone_size: NA; j_call: TRBJ2-3; v_call: TRBV13; d_call: NA; cdr3_nt: TGTGCCAGCAGCCAAGATACGCAGTATTTT; cdr3_aa: CASSQDTQYF
clone_size: NA; j_call: TRBJ1-4; v_call: TRBV6-1; d_call: TRBD1; cdr3_nt: TGTGCCAGCAGTGAAGTAGGTACCGGGACAGGTTACGAAGATGAAAAACTGTTTTTT; cdr3_aa: CASSEVGTGTGYEDEKLFF
clone_size: NA; j_call: TRBJ1-5; v_call: TRBV21-1; d_call: NA; cdr3_nt: TGTGCCAGCAGCATCAGACAGGCTGATAGCAATCAGCCCCAGCATTTT; cdr3_aa: CASSIRQADSNQPQHF
clone_size: NA; j_call: TRBJ2-3; v_call: TRBV6-6; d_call: NA; cdr3_nt: TGTGCCAGCAGTCAAGACAGCCGCCGCTTCACAGATACGCAGTATTTT; cdr3_aa: CASSQDSRRFTDTQYF
clone_size: NA; j_call: TRBJ2-6; v_call: TRBV5-1; d_call: NA; cdr3_nt: TGCGCCAGCAGCCGGGACGGGAACTCTGGGGCCAACGTCCTGACTTTC; cdr3_aa: CASSRDGNSGANVLTF
clone_size: NA; j_call: TRBJ1-1; v_call: TRBV7-3; d_call: NA; cdr3_nt: TGTGCCAGCAGCTTAAGTCCTTCGCCCGGTGAAGCTTTCTTT; cdr3_aa: CASSLSPSPGEAFF
clone_size: once; j_call: TRBJ2-5; v_call: TRBV15; d_call: NA; cdr3_nt: TGTGCCACCAGCAGAGATCGGACGTACCAAGAGACCCAGTACTTC; cdr3_aa: CATSRDRTYQETQYF
clone_size: NA; j_call: TRBJ2-2; v_call: TRBV7-9; d_call: TRBD1; cdr3_nt: TGTGCCAGCAGCTTAGCGGGACAGACTACCGGGGAGCTGTTTTTT; cdr3_aa: CASSLAGQTTGELFF
clone_size: NA; j_call: TRBJ1-5; v_call: TRBV10-1; d_call: NA; cdr3_nt: TGCGCCAGCAGTCCGGCGGGCAATCAGCCCCAGCATTTT; cdr3_aa: CASSPAGNQPQHF
clone_size: NA; j_call: TRBJ2-5; v_call: TRBV11-3; d_call: NA; cdr3_nt: TGTGCCAGCAGCCAGAGGACCCAAGAGACCCAGTACTTC; cdr3_aa: CASSQRTQETQYF
clone_size: NA; j_call: TRBJ1-2; v_call: TRBV9; d_call: NA; cdr3_nt: TGTGCCAGCAGCGTAGTACCGGGCTATGGCTACACCTTC; cdr3_aa: CASSVVPGYGYTF
clone_size: NA; j_call: TRBJ2-1; v_call: TRBV11-3; d_call: TRBD1; cdr3_nt: TGTGCCAGCAGCCTCAACCATGGGACAGGGGGGGTATACAATGAGCAGTTCTTC; cdr3_aa: CASSLNHGTGGVYNEQFF
clone_size: once; j_call: TRBJ2-3; v_call: TRBV24-1; d_call: TRBD2; cdr3_nt: TGTGCCACCAGCCGGGAGGGCCCCACAGATACGCAGTATTTT; cdr3_aa: CATSREGPTDTQYF
clone_size: NA; j_call: TRBJ1-1; v_call: TRBV19; d_call: TRBD1; cdr3_nt: TGTGCCAGTAGTCCCCGGGACAGGGTCACTGAAGCTTTCTTT; cdr3_aa: CASSPRDRVTEAFF
clone_size: NA; j_call: TRBJ2-6; v_call: TRBV5-1; d_call: NA; cdr3_nt: TGCGCCAGCAGCTTGGTTGAGAACGGGGCCAACGTCCTGACTTTC; cdr3_aa: CASSLVENGANVLTF
clone_size: NA; j_call: TRBJ2-7; v_call: TRBV5-6; d_call: NA; cdr3_nt: TGTGCCAGCAGCTTGGTATCAATCTCCTACGAGCAGTACTTC; cdr3_aa: CASSLVSISYEQYF
clone_size: once; j_call: TRBJ1-3; v_call: TRBV6-5; d_call: NA; cdr3_nt: TGTGCCAGCAGTTACCAGGGACACCCTGGAAACACCATATATTTT; cdr3_aa: CASSYQGHPGNTIYF
clone_size: NA; j_call: TRBJ1-6; v_call: TRBV9; d_call: NA; cdr3_nt: TGTGCCAGCGGAGAATTATCGATGGTCGGTAATTCACCCCTCCACTTT; cdr3_aa: CASGELSMVGNSPLHF
clone_size: NA; j_call: TRBJ1-2; v_call: TRBV7-9; d_call: NA; cdr3_nt: TGTGCCAGCAGCTTCGAGGCTGGCTACACCTTC; cdr3_aa: CASSFEAGYTF
clone_size: NA; j_call: TRBJ1-5; v_call: TRBV15; d_call: TRBD1; cdr3_nt: TGTGCCACCAGCGCCCATGACAGGGGTACGCAGCCCCAGCATTTT; cdr3_aa: CATSAHDRGTQPQHF
clone_size: NA; j_call: TRBJ2-1; v_call: TRBV5-1; d_call: TRBD1; cdr3_nt: TGCGCCAGCAGCGTACAGGGGGCGATAGATGAGCAGTTCTTC; cdr3_aa: CASSVQGAIDEQFF
clone_size: NA; j_call: TRBJ1-2; v_call: TRBV30; d_call: NA; cdr3_nt: TGTGCCTGGAGTGCCCTCGCGGGAGTGGGAGGCGGCTACACCTTC; cdr3_aa: CAWSALAGVGGGYTF
clone_size: NA; j_call: TRBJ2-3; v_call: TRBV9; d_call: NA; cdr3_nt: TGTGCCAGCAGCGTTCAGGACGGTGCCACAGATACGCAGTATTTT; cdr3_aa: CASSVQDGATDTQYF
clone_size: NA; j_call: TRBJ1-1; v_call: TRBV12-3/TRBV12-4; d_call: NA; cdr3_nt: TGTGCCAGCAGTTTAGGTATGGCTGAAGCTTTCTTT; cdr3_aa: CASSLGMAEAFF
clone_size: NA; j_call: TRBJ1-4; v_call: TRBV11-2; d_call: NA; cdr3_nt: TGTGCCAGCAGCTTCACTACAGGGAGGGGTGAAAAACTGTTTTTT; cdr3_aa: CASSFTTGRGEKLFF
clone_size: NA; j_call: TRBJ1-3; v_call: TRBV7-8; d_call: TRBD1; cdr3_nt: TGTGCCAGCAGCTTACCACTGGGACAGGGCCCTGGAAACACCATATATTTT; cdr3_aa: CASSLPLGQGPGNTIYF
clone_size: NA; j_call: TRBJ2-4; v_call: TRBV3-1/TRBV3-2; d_call: TRBD1; cdr3_nt: TGTGCCAGCAGCCAAGACGAAACAGGGGTGGGTTCTCAAAACATTCAGTACTTC; cdr3_aa: CASSQDETGVGSQNIQYF
clone_size: NA; j_call: TRBJ2-7; v_call: TRBV5-1; d_call: TRBD2; cdr3_nt: TGCGCCAGCAGCTTGGCGCTAGCGGGAACAGGGTACGAGCAGTACTTC; cdr3_aa: CASSLALAGTGYEQYF
clone_size: NA; j_call: TRBJ2-3; v_call: TRBV9; d_call: TRBD2; cdr3_nt: TGTGCCAGCAGCGCAGGGACTAGTAGGAATACGCAGTATTTT; cdr3_aa: CASSAGTSRNTQYF
clone_size: NA; j_call: TRBJ1-3; v_call: TRBV11-3; d_call: NA; cdr3_nt: TGTGCCAGCTCTCAAATGGGCGACACCATATATTTT; cdr3_aa: CASSQMGDTIYF
clone_size: NA; j_call: TRBJ2-1; v_call: TRBV4-2; d_call: NA; cdr3_nt: TGTGCCAGCAGCCTCCGACCTTCGGAAAACTTCCGGGCCTCCTACAATGAGCAGTTCTTC; cdr3_aa: CASSLRPSENFRASYNEQFF
clone_size: NA; j_call: TRBJ1-6; v_call: TRBV9; d_call: NA; cdr3_nt: TGTGCCAGCAGCGGCCTAACAGGAGGGAATTCACCCCTCCACTTT; cdr3_aa: CASSGLTGGNSPLHF